These T cell receptor beta chains were read from a single sample in a study of identical twins. TCRdb used MiXCR to reprocess the 5' RACE reads, holding one entry per CDR3 protein. The repertoire holds 220,000 or so distinct CDR3 sequences, with roughly 7% as singletons. These same records also appear under a second study, on yellow fever vaccine responses in identical twins.

Material: memory (CD45RO+) T cells sorted from blood. The receptors here all came from a woman between 18 and 29 years old in good health. Each CDR3 is given with its conserved first and last residue. Fields, in order: V gene, clone size, CDR3 length, D gene, J gene, CDR3 protein, CDR3 DNA. The D gene is left open where the match is weak. Only part of the rows carry a size: once, few, many, or a class if the clone is expanded.

TRBV7-2,-,19,TRBD2,TRBJ2-7,CASSYSGRARRDPSYEQYF,TGTGCCAGCAGCTATAGCGGGAGGGCCCGGAGGGATCCCTCCTACGAGCAGTACTTC
TRBV5-5,few,13,-,TRBJ1-2,CASSLAQVPGYTF,TGTGCCAGCAGCTTGGCACAGGTGCCGGGCTACACCTTC
TRBV7-9,few,15,TRBD1,TRBJ2-7,CASSLGTGGFYEQYF,TGTGCCAGCAGCTTAGGTACAGGGGGGTTCTACGAGCAGTACTTC
TRBV7-2,many,15,-,TRBJ2-1,CASSSTGTAYNEQFF,TGTGCCAGCAGCAGCACCGGGACGGCCTACAATGAGCAGTTCTTC
TRBV5-1,few,15,TRBD2,TRBJ2-2,CASSGTSGETGELFF,TGCGCCAGCAGCGGGACTAGCGGGGAGACCGGGGAGCTGTTTTTT
TRBV29-1,many,16,-,TRBJ1-2,CSVVIDGRHHVDGYTF,TGCAGCGTTGTAATTGACGGCAGGCACCACGTGGATGGCTACACCTTC
TRBV7-6,-,17,TRBD1,TRBJ2-3,CASSLGQEGAGTDTQYF,TGTGCCAGCAGCTTGGGACAGGAGGGGGCAGGGACAGATACGCAGTATTTT
TRBV7-9,many,13,-,TRBJ2-7,CASRQTGTGEQYF,TGTGCCAGCAGGCAAACAGGGACGGGAGAGCAGTACTTC
TRBV7-9,few,13,-,TRBJ1-5,CASSLFGGQPQHF,TGTGCCAGCAGCTTATTCGGGGGTCAGCCCCAGCATTTT
TRBV20-1,many,15,-,TRBJ1-6,CSARVGNSYNSPLHF,TGCAGTGCTAGAGTGGGTAACTCCTATAATTCACCCCTCCACTTT
TRBV2,many,12,-,TRBJ1-2,CASSEAFYGYTF,TGTGCCAGCAGCGAGGCCTTTTATGGCTACACCTTC
TRBV20-1,many,14,-,TRBJ1-4,CSATRAQGDEKLFF,TGCAGTGCAACCAGGGCACAGGGAGATGAAAAACTGTTTTTT
TRBV5-6,many,14,-,TRBJ2-7,CASSSRAVRYEQYF,TGTGCCAGCAGCTCCCGGGCAGTCCGCTACGAGCAGTACTTC
TRBV4-1,many,14,-,TRBJ2-3,CASSQEAGPDTQYF,TGCGCCAGCAGCCAAGAAGCCGGGCCAGATACGCAGTATTTT
TRBV5-6,medium-sized,16,TRBD2,TRBJ2-1,CASSQILAGASNEQFF,TGTGCCAGCAGCCAGATCCTAGCGGGAGCCAGCAATGAGCAGTTCTTC
TRBV28,few,16,TRBD2,TRBJ2-3,CASYPPEAAGVDTQYF,TGTGCCAGCTACCCCCCGGAAGCAGCGGGAGTGGATACGCAGTATTTT
TRBV7-2,once,16,-,TRBJ2-7,CASSLGLEAGGYEQYF,TGTGCCAGCAGCCTCGGACTGGAGGCCGGGGGCTACGAGCAGTACTTC
TRBV12-3/TRBV12-4,many,13,-,TRBJ1-2,CASSLVRGYGYTF,TGTGCCAGCAGTTTAGTGAGGGGTTATGGCTACACCTTC
TRBV5-4,-,14,-,TRBJ2-1,CASSLGGASNEQFF,TGTGCCAGCAGCTTGGGGGGCGCGAGCAATGAGCAGTTCTTC
TRBV20-1,few,15,-,TRBJ2-5,CSARGQGETLGTQYF,TGCAGTGCTAGAGGGCAGGGAGAAACCTTGGGGACCCAGTACTTC
TRBV27,-,16,TRBD2,TRBJ2-2,CASSSSGSSRTGELFF,TGTGCCAGCAGTTCTAGCGGGAGTTCTCGGACCGGGGAGCTGTTTTTT
TRBV28,many,14,-,TRBJ1-6,CASREGNPNSPLHF,TGTGCCAGCAGGGAAGGGAACCCTAATTCACCCCTCCACTTT
TRBV7-2,many,14,TRBD2,TRBJ2-1,CASSLVVSGTEQFF,TGTGCCAGCAGCTTAGTGGTTAGCGGGACTGAGCAGTTCTTC
TRBV5-1,many,18,-,TRBJ2-7,CASRRTGVVAGSSYEQYF,TGCGCCAGCAGACGAACAGGGGTAGTAGCGGGGAGCTCCTACGAGCAGTACTTC
TRBV18,few,15,TRBD2,TRBJ2-6,CATRSGGAGANVLTF,TGTGCCACTAGATCGGGGGGAGCTGGGGCCAACGTCCTGACTTTC
TRBV3-1,few,14,-,TRBJ1-6,CASSSWVSNSPLHF,TGTGCCAGCAGCTCTTGGGTTTCTAATTCACCCCTCCACTTT
TRBV10-2,many,15,TRBD2,TRBJ2-1,CASRGTSRTYNEQFF,TGCGCCAGCCGAGGGACTAGCAGGACCTACAATGAGCAGTTCTTC
TRBV12-3/TRBV12-4,many,16,TRBD1,TRBJ1-3,CASSLMAGGTGNTIYF,TGTGCCAGCAGTTTAATGGCAGGGGGCACTGGAAACACCATATATTTT
TRBV7-2,many,16,TRBD2,TRBJ2-7,CASSLSTSGSLGEQYF,TGTGCCAGCAGCCTTTCTACTAGCGGGAGTCTCGGCGAGCAGTACTTC
TRBV3-1,few,15,TRBD2,TRBJ2-7,CASSPGLAGGIEQYF,TGTGCCAGCAGCCCGGGACTAGCGGGAGGTATCGAGCAGTACTTC
TRBV15,many,15,-,TRBJ2-3,CATSKISRGTDTQYF,TGTGCCACCAGCAAAATCTCACGGGGCACAGATACGCAGTATTTT
TRBV28,-,13,-,TRBJ2-6,CASSPDRPNVLTF,TGTGCCAGCAGCCCGGATCGTCCCAACGTCCTGACTTTC
TRBV6-1,many,14,-,TRBJ2-2,CASRSGRNTGELFF,TGTGCCAGCAGAAGCGGGCGGAACACCGGGGAGCTGTTTTTT
TRBV15,few,14,-,TRBJ2-7,CATSREVGSGEQYF,TGTGCCACCAGCAGAGAGGTTGGGAGCGGGGAGCAGTACTTC
TRBV4-2,many,13,TRBD2,TRBJ2-7,CASSQSGISEQYF,TGTGCCAGCAGCCAAAGCGGGATATCCGAGCAGTACTTC
TRBV20-1,-,15,-,TRBJ1-1,CSARGPGGVSTEAFF,TGCAGTGCTAGAGGGCCGGGGGGTGTAAGCACTGAAGCTTTCTTT
TRBV4-1,many,17,-,TRBJ2-1,CASSQGSFSYSYNEQFF,TGCGCCAGCAGCCAAGGATCCTTTTCCTACTCCTACAATGAGCAGTTCTTC
TRBV5-1,few,15,-,TRBJ2-3,CASSPTPGSTDTQYF,TGCGCCAGCAGCCCGACCCCAGGAAGCACAGATACGCAGTATTTT
TRBV7-8,few,15,-,TRBJ2-7,CASSLSAGSSYEQYF,TGTGCCAGCAGCTTATCGGCGGGGAGCTCCTACGAGCAGTACTTC
TRBV6-1,many,14,-,TRBJ1-6,CASRSWQAYSPLHF,TGTGCCAGCAGGTCATGGCAGGCCTATTCACCCCTCCACTTT
TRBV20-1,many,16,TRBD2,TRBJ2-5,CSATHPSGRSGETQYF,TGCAGTGCTACCCACCCCAGCGGGAGATCAGGAGAGACCCAGTACTTC
TRBV27,few,13,TRBD1,TRBJ1-2,CASRDRGNYGYTF,TGTGCCAGCAGAGACAGGGGTAACTATGGCTACACCTTC
TRBV28,few,15,TRBD2,TRBJ2-7,CASSSSGGPSYEQYF,TGTGCCAGCAGTTCCAGCGGGGGCCCCTCCTACGAGCAGTACTTC
TRBV3-1,few,16,TRBD1,TRBJ1-2,CASSLKGGQGDYGYTF,TGTGCCAGCAGCCTAAAGGGGGGACAGGGTGACTATGGCTACACCTTC
TRBV12-3/TRBV12-4,many,14,-,TRBJ1-4,CASTPDLTNEKLFF,TGTGCCAGCACCCCGGACTTAACTAATGAAAAACTGTTTTTT